A selection of T cell receptor beta chains follows, all from one sample in a study of blood T cell repertoires in COVID-19. The assay was immunoSEQ multiplex PCR, and TCRdb's table has in-frame clones only and misses some. The sample lists 200,000 to 300,000 clones; roughly four fifths were seen once. Specimen: peripheral blood. All receptors come from a man aged 45-60 years with acute or convalescent COVID-19. The CDR3 runs from the conserved cysteine through the conserved F or W. D genes are given only for firm matches. Size values are once, few and many counts, or a class for expanded clones, and some rows have none.

size: few; D: NA; V: TRBV11-3; J: TRBJ2-7; DNA: TGTGCCAGCAGCGGAAGGGCAGGGGACACCTACGAGCAGTACTTC; CDR3: CASSGRAGDTYEQYF
size: NA; D: TRBD1; V: TRBV27; J: TRBJ1-1; DNA: TGTGCCAGCAGTCTCTCGACAGGGGCCTCGGTGACCACTGAAGCTTTCTTT; CDR3: CASSLSTGASVTTEAFF
size: NA; D: NA; V: TRBV28; J: TRBJ2-1; DNA: TGTGCCAGCAGTTCCCCATACAATGAGCAGTTCTTC; CDR3: CASSSPYNEQFF
size: NA; D: NA; V: TRBV7-8; J: TRBJ2-2; DNA: TGTGCCAGCAGCTTACCTCAGGTTTTCACCGGGGAGCTGTTTTTT; CDR3: CASSLPQVFTGELFF
size: once; D: NA; V: TRBV7-2; J: TRBJ1-1; DNA: TGTGCCAGCAGCGTCCGGGGGGGATGGTACACTGAAGCTTTCTTT; CDR3: CASSVRGGWYTEAFF
size: NA; D: TRBD2; V: TRBV18; J: TRBJ2-1; DNA: TGTGCCAGCTCACCCCCAAATAGCGGGGGTAATGTGAATGAGCAGTTCTTC; CDR3: CASSPPNSGGNVNEQFF
size: NA; D: NA; V: TRBV2; J: TRBJ2-6; DNA: TGTGCCAGCAGTATCGACAGGCAATCTGGGGCCAACGTCCTGACTTTC; CDR3: CASSIDRQSGANVLTF
size: NA; D: NA; V: TRBV6-5; J: TRBJ1-2; DNA: TGTGCCAGCAGTCCGAGGGAATTTGGCTATGGCTACACCTTC; CDR3: CASSPREFGYGYTF
size: NA; D: NA; V: TRBV19; J: TRBJ2-3; DNA: TGTGCCAGTAGCGGTATCTACACAGATACGCAGTATTTT; CDR3: CASSGIYTDTQYF
size: NA; D: NA; V: TRBV2; J: TRBJ1-2; DNA: TGTGCCAGCAGGACCGACAGCCAGGTCTATGGCTACACCTTC; CDR3: CASRTDSQVYGYTF
size: NA; D: NA; V: TRBV29-1; J: TRBJ2-4; DNA: TGCAGCGTGTGGTCCGGTCAAAACATTCAGTACTTC; CDR3: CSVWSGQNIQYF
size: NA; D: NA; V: TRBV18; J: TRBJ2-5; DNA: TGTGCCAGCTCACCTCGACAGCAAGAGACCCAGTACTTC; CDR3: CASSPRQQETQYF
size: NA; D: NA; V: TRBV7-6; J: TRBJ1-1; DNA: TGTGCCAGCAGCTTTACTGGGGCGAACACTGAAGCTTTCTTT; CDR3: CASSFTGANTEAFF
size: NA; D: NA; V: TRBV15; J: TRBJ1-5; DNA: TGTGCCACCAGCGGCCGCAGGGGTCCTAATCAGCCCCAGCATTTT; CDR3: CATSGRRGPNQPQHF
size: NA; D: NA; V: TRBV3-1/TRBV3-2; J: TRBJ2-7; DNA: TGTGCCAGCAGCCAGAACAGGGTCCACGAGCAGTACTTC; CDR3: CASSQNRVHEQYF
size: once; D: NA; V: TRBV11-2; J: TRBJ1-2; DNA: TGTGCCAGCAGCTTAGATCTCTATGGCTACACCTTC; CDR3: CASSLDLYGYTF
size: NA; D: NA; V: TRBV4-1; J: TRBJ1-3; DNA: TGCGCCAGCAGCCAAGATAATGATCGGTTCGACTCTGGAAACACCATATATTTT; CDR3: CASSQDNDRFDSGNTIYF
size: NA; D: TRBD2; V: TRBV29-1; J: TRBJ2-1; DNA: TGCAGCGTTGAAGATTATTCGGGGGAGGGAAGCTACAATGAGCAGTTCTTC; CDR3: CSVEDYSGEGSYNEQFF
size: NA; D: TRBD1; V: TRBV3-1/TRBV3-2; J: TRBJ2-7; DNA: TGTGCCAGCAGCCAAGTTATGGGACAGAATCCCTACGAGCAGTACTTC; CDR3: CASSQVMGQNPYEQYF
size: NA; D: TRBD2; V: TRBV7-9; J: TRBJ2-3; DNA: TGTGCCAGCAGGCCACTAGCGGGGGGGCTCAGCACAGATACGCAGTATTTT; CDR3: CASRPLAGGLSTDTQYF
size: NA; D: TRBD1; V: TRBV6-1; J: TRBJ1-2; DNA: TGTGCCAGCAGTGAAGAGGCAGGGGGCCTATATGGCTACACCTTC; CDR3: CASSEEAGGLYGYTF
size: NA; D: NA; V: TRBV10-1; J: TRBJ2-1; DNA: TGCGCCAGCAGTGTGAGGCCCTACAATGAGCAGTTCTTC; CDR3: CASSVRPYNEQFF
size: NA; D: TRBD2; V: TRBV9; J: TRBJ2-2; DNA: TGTGCCAGCAGCGTAGGGGAAGGGGGACTAGCGGGATGGAAAACCGGGGAGCTGTTTTTT; CDR3: CASSVGEGGLAGWKTGELFF
size: NA; D: NA; V: TRBV30; J: TRBJ1-5; DNA: TGTGCCTGGGCGGCCGAAGGGAGGCAGCCCCAGCATTTT; CDR3: CAWAAEGRQPQHF
size: NA; D: NA; V: TRBV4-2; J: TRBJ1-6; DNA: TGTGCCAGCAGCCACGTGGGGCGCGGTAATTCACCCCTCCACTTT; CDR3: CASSHVGRGNSPLHF
size: few; D: NA; V: TRBV21-1; J: TRBJ2-1; DNA: TGTGCTCCCTTAAAAATGGGGCAGGGCGACAATGAGCAGTTCTTC; CDR3: CAPLKMGQGDNEQFF
size: NA; D: NA; V: TRBV28; J: TRBJ1-1; DNA: TGTGCCAGCAGCCTAGGAGGGGTTGGCACTGAAGCTTTCTTT; CDR3: CASSLGGVGTEAFF
size: many; D: TRBD1; V: TRBV6-5; J: TRBJ1-5; DNA: TGTGCCAGCAGACGGACAGGGAGGTTCAATCAGCCCCAGCATTTT; CDR3: CASRRTGRFNQPQHF
size: NA; D: NA; V: TRBV5-1; J: TRBJ2-1; DNA: TGCGCCAGCAGCTTACCGGGGGTTTCCATGGGAAGCGGCCCCTACAATGAGCAGTTCTTC; CDR3: CASSLPGVSMGSGPYNEQFF
size: NA; D: NA; V: TRBV10-3; J: TRBJ1-2; DNA: TGTGCCATCAGTGATGAGGGAAGACCCGGGAGTGGCTACACCTTC; CDR3: CAISDEGRPGSGYTF
size: NA; D: NA; V: TRBV5-8; J: TRBJ2-1; DNA: TGTGCCAGCAGCTTGGCCGTTGGGCTCAGCTCCTACAATGAGCAGTTCTTC; CDR3: CASSLAVGLSSYNEQFF
size: NA; D: TRBD1; V: TRBV19; J: TRBJ1-5; DNA: TGTGCCAGTAGGACAGGGGCGGTATCCAGCAATCAGCCCCAGCATTTT; CDR3: CASRTGAVSSNQPQHF
size: NA; D: TRBD2; V: TRBV11-3; J: TRBJ2-6; DNA: TGTGCCAGCAGCCTGAGCGGGAGAGCATCTGGGGCCAACGTCCTGACTTTC; CDR3: CASSLSGRASGANVLTF
size: NA; D: NA; V: TRBV13; J: TRBJ1-2; DNA: TGTGCCAGCAGCAAAGGGGCAGTTAACTATGGCTACACCTTC; CDR3: CASSKGAVNYGYTF
size: NA; D: NA; V: TRBV6-5; J: TRBJ1-2; DNA: TGTGCCAGCAGACGGGGGGGGTATAACTATGGCTACACCTTC; CDR3: CASRRGGYNYGYTF
size: NA; D: NA; V: TRBV6-1; J: TRBJ1-1; DNA: TGTGCCAGCAGTGACCCCGGACAGATGAACACTGAAGCTTTCTTT; CDR3: CASSDPGQMNTEAFF
size: NA; D: NA; V: TRBV29-1; J: TRBJ1-4; DNA: TGCAGCGTTACAGGGTTAACTAATGAAAAACTGTTTTTT; CDR3: CSVTGLTNEKLFF
size: NA; D: NA; V: TRBV27; J: TRBJ1-2; DNA: TGTGCCAGCCGATTATCTACTAGCGGGACGGCCTATGGCTACACCTTC; CDR3: CASRLSTSGTAYGYTF
size: once; D: NA; V: TRBV11-1; J: TRBJ2-7; DNA: TGTGCCAGCAGCTTACTGAGTCTAACTATGAGCGAGCAGTACTTC; CDR3: CASSLLSLTMSEQYF
size: NA; D: NA; V: TRBV6-6; J: TRBJ2-7; DNA: TGTGCCAGCAGTTACCCCCGGGACTCCCACCGGGAGCAGTACTTC; CDR3: CASSYPRDSHREQYF
size: NA; D: TRBD1; V: TRBV10-3; J: TRBJ1-4; DNA: TGTGCCATCAGTGAGGCCGGGACAGGGCCTGAAAAACTGTTTTTT; CDR3: CAISEAGTGPEKLFF
size: NA; D: NA; V: TRBV6-5; J: TRBJ1-6; DNA: TGTGCCAGCAGTTACGCAGAGCCGGGACTAAAGATGCCCCTCCACTTT; CDR3: CASSYAEPGLKMPLHF
size: NA; D: TRBD1; V: TRBV30; J: TRBJ1-4; DNA: TGTGCCTGGGGGGGACAGGGTAACGAAAAACTGTTTTTT; CDR3: CAWGGQGNEKLFF
size: NA; D: NA; V: TRBV6-5; J: TRBJ1-5; DNA: TGTGCCAGCAGTTATAGTAATAGTCATCAGCCCCAGCATTTT; CDR3: CASSYSNSHQPQHF
size: NA; D: TRBD1; V: TRBV4-1; J: TRBJ1-4; DNA: TGCGCCAGCAGCCGGGGGGGACAGGGGTTAACAACTAATGAAAAACTGTTTTTT; CDR3: CASSRGGQGLTTNEKLFF
size: NA; D: NA; V: TRBV5-1; J: TRBJ2-1; DNA: TGCGCCAGCAGCTTGGACGGGAGCTCCTACAATGAGCAGTTCTTC; CDR3: CASSLDGSSYNEQFF
size: NA; D: TRBD2; V: TRBV10-1; J: TRBJ2-3; DNA: TGCGCCAGCAGTGAGTCGGTCAGCGGGACTAGCACAGATACGCAGTATTTT; CDR3: CASSESVSGTSTDTQYF
size: once; D: NA; V: TRBV11-2; J: TRBJ1-6; DNA: TGTGCCAGCATCCCAGGGGTTGCGAATTCACCCCTCCACTTT; CDR3: CASIPGVANSPLHF
size: NA; D: NA; V: TRBV5-6; J: TRBJ1-5; DNA: TGTGCCAGCAGCTTGGGCCAGGGGCCCAATCAGCCCCAGCATTTT; CDR3: CASSLGQGPNQPQHF
size: NA; D: NA; V: TRBV14; J: TRBJ1-5; DNA: TGTGCCAGCAGCCAAGAGGGCAGGGGCTGGAATCAGCCCCAGCATTTT; CDR3: CASSQEGRGWNQPQHF
size: NA; D: TRBD2; V: TRBV6-5; J: TRBJ2-5; DNA: TGTGCCAGCAGCCTGACTAGCGGGAGGGAGACCCAGTACTTC; CDR3: CASSLTSGRETQYF
size: NA; D: TRBD2; V: TRBV15; J: TRBJ2-2; DNA: TGTGCCACCAGCAGAGATAGGCTAGCGGGGACGAGCACCGGGGAGCTGTTTTTT; CDR3: CATSRDRLAGTSTGELFF
size: NA; D: TRBD1; V: TRBV28; J: TRBJ2-7; DNA: TGTGCCAGCAGTTCAACCCCCGGGACAGGCTACTACGAGCAGTACTTC; CDR3: CASSSTPGTGYYEQYF
size: NA; D: TRBD1; V: TRBV12-3/TRBV12-4; J: TRBJ2-7; DNA: TGTGCCAGCAGTTTAGGACAGGGGGTCGAGCAGTACTTC; CDR3: CASSLGQGVEQYF
size: NA; D: NA; V: TRBV21-1; J: TRBJ2-7; DNA: TGTGCCAGCACCCAAGGGGGCGCATTTGGAGCCTACGAGCAGTACTTC; CDR3: CASTQGGAFGAYEQYF